This record looks at one TCR beta chain sequence and its context. Its antigen is currently not known. Per-base qualities were not stored, and no clone one base away is much larger. From its cysteine to its phenylalanine, the CDR3 spans 12 amino acids. Here the CDR3 DNA is all that survives: 36 bases in frame from base 1. The germline V gene specifies MNHEY as CDR1 and SVGAGI as CDR2. V was cut back by 0 bases and J by 13 bases, leaving a gap of 7 bases between them. These data are taken from a study of T cell responses to AZD1222 COVID-19 vaccine (dated by TCRdb to 2020 to 2022). For the study in its entirety: AZD1222 recipients whose second dose came at about 4 weeks and those whose second dose came at about 12 weeks were combined into one group, since spike-specific TCR depth and breadth did not differ between the two schedules. A total of 233 trial participants underwent TCR sequencing, of whom about 200 had received two doses of AZD1222 and around 25 had received two doses of the MenACWY control vaccine. Trial participants were enrolled by age into 18-55, 56-69 and 70-plus year subgroups, with roughly 160, 29 and 62 TCR-sequenced participants respectively. Summary of the overall study and its limitations: A significant rise in spike-specific TCR breadth and depth was observed after two AZD1222 doses relative to day 0 and relative to MenACWY recipients. Conclusions about previously exposed vaccinees were limited because only a handful of AZD1222 recipients were SARS-CoV-2 seropositive at baseline. No day 14 peak-response samples were available, so repertoires were characterized only after the peak T cell response. Nearly half of unique spike-specific TCRs reportedly recognized epitopes outside regions mutated in the B.1.351 and B.1.1.7 variants. The whole spike protein was spanned by vaccine-associated CD4 TCRs, and dominant responses were seen in regions 160-218 and 743-854. Participants were mostly white British and included more females than males, and it was suggested by the authors that clonal diversity may have been underestimated. In the small 56-69-year group, the increase in depth fell short of significance, most likely because of low power.

The intended sense of this specimen's time point label: baseline before first vaccination. The vaccinee samples were drawn from two UK trials, COV001 and COV002, one of which was a single-blind randomized controlled phase 2/3 trial testing AZD1222 (ChAdOx1 nCoV-19) in healthy adults. For TCRbeta chain sequencing, PBMC samples from trial participants were taken at day 0 and at day 28 after the second dose. The CDR3 regions of human TCRbeta chains were subjected to immunosequencing. Per the authors' processing: TCRs in the repertoires were compared against a reference library of SARS-CoV-2-specific TCRs that had been generated with the MIRA antigen-specificity platform. Breadth was defined as the fraction of unique TCRs that were SARS-CoV-2-associated, and depth was defined as the fraction of total T cells that were SARS-CoV-2-associated. Using the MIRA data, each spike-specific TCR was mapped to the spike region that the TCR reacts to and placed in a CD4 or CD8 class. Log10-transformed breadth and depth values were compared by one-way ANOVA with Sidak's multiple comparisons tests. The clones in this table, taken by TCRdb from immuneACCESS, are in-frame only. Not every clone is retained; where verified, under half of the shortfall comes from an unresolved V gene, and the cause of the rest is unknown. The V and J calls and clone size were taken over from that table, and D and trimming were inferred from the DNA. The sample data list around 94,000 clones, and 84% of these were observed just once. 15% to 20% of the sample is held by the ten biggest clonotypes.

The V and J segments used are TRBV6-5 and TRBJ2-6; TRBD2 is a possible D gene, resting on 6 matching bases. Here the sequenced sample was peripheral blood, taken on day 0 of AZD1222 vaccination. The sequence was collected from an adult in good health. This receptor has the CDR3 CASSYSGGVLTF. In nucleotide form, the sequence is TGTGCCAGCAGTTACTCAGGAGGGGTCCTGACTTTC.